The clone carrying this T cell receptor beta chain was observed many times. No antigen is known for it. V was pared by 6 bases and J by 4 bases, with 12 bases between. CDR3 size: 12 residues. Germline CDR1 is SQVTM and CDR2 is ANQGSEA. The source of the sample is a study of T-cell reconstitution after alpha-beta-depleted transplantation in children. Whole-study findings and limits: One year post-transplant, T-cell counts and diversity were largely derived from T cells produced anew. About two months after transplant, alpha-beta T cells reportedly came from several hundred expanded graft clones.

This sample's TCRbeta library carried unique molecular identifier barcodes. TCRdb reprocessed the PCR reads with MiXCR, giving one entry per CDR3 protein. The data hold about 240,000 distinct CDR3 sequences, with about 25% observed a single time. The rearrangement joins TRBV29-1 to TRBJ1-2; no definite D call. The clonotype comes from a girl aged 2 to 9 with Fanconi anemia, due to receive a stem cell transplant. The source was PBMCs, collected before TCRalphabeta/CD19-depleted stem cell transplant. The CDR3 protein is CSVPRESYGYTF. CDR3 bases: TGCAGCGTCCCGAGGGAGAGCTATGGCTACACCTTC.